One sample yielded the 8 T cell receptor beta chains listed below, sequenced in a study of CD8 T cells in ankylosing spondylitis. TCRdb re-called the 5' RACE reads with MiXCR, one entry per CDR3 protein. The repertoire includes about 300,000 distinct CDR3 sequences, approximately 10% of them detected once, and roughly 9% sits in the top ten. Sequencing input: blood, either unsorted or a sorted T cell fraction (not recorded which). The receptors shown here come from a female donor with ankylosing spondylitis or in good health (not recorded which).

This clonotype was detected many times. The genes are TRBV5-1 and TRBJ2-7, with no clear D. V lost 0 bases, J lost 2 bases, and 12 bases lay in between. Germline V CDR1 and CDR2: SGHRS, YFSETQ. This CDR3 comprises 15 residues. The CDR3 DNA sequence: TGCGCCAGCAGCTTGGAAAGGCAAAAACCCTACGAGCAGTACTTC. This gives the protein CASSLERQKPYEQYF.

This clonotype was counted at least ten times. J is TRBJ1-1 and V is TRBV5-8, with a tentative D call TRBD1 (6 bases). The CDR3 runs 13 residues. Germline CDR1 reads SGHTS; CDR2 reads YDEGEE. The ends were cut back, 4 bases at V and 12 bases at J, with 19 bases in the middle. CDR3 region: CASSPDSFGVPFF. CDR3 coding DNA: TGTGCCAGCAGCCCGGACAGTTTTGGTGTTCCTTTCTTT.

The sample holds many counts of this clonotype. This chain joins TRBV7-9 and TRBJ2-1; D is undetermined. Germline V gives CDR1 SEHNR, CDR2 FQNEAQ (reference sequence). The CDR3 is 13 amino acids. V was clipped by 5 bases and J by 8 bases, with 13 bases between them. The CDR3 is CASSRPSRDEQFF. In nucleotides, the CDR3 is TGTGCCAGCAGCCGTCCTTCCAGAGATGAGCAGTTCTTC. Full variable domain (rest looked up from reference TRBV7-9 and TRBJ2-1): DTGVSQNPRHKITKRGQNVTFRCDPISEHNRLYWYRQTLGQGPEFLTYFQNEAQLEKSRLLSDRFSAERPKGSFSTLEIQRTEQGDSAMYLCASSRPSRDEQFFGPGTRLTVL.

This clonotype occurred many times. The chain combines TRBV12-3 or TRBV12-4 with TRBJ2-7; 10 bases are shared with TRBD1. This CDR3 has 15 residues. J gave up 4 bases and V 1 base, and 4 bases lay outside the gene matches. CDR3 in amino acids: CASSLGGQGVYEQYF. In DNA form, the CDR3 reads TGTGCCAGCAGTTTAGGAGGACAGGGGGTTTACGAGCAGTACTTC.

The rearrangement links TRBV2 to TRBJ2-1, with 8 bases that match TRBD1. The CDR3 covers 14 residues. CDR1 SNHLY and CDR2 FYNNEI come from the germline V gene. V was pared by 10 bases and J by 4 bases, with 9 bases of the junction left unmatched. CDR3 protein: CANPGQEGYNEQFF. The CDR3 DNA follows: TGTGCCAACCCGGGACAGGAGGGGTACAATGAGCAGTTCTTC.

This clonotype was seen ten or more times. J is TRBJ2-4 and V is TRBV10-3; no firm D call. This CDR3 has 15 residues. Germline values: CDR1 ENHRY, CDR2 SYGVKD. Trimming removed 2 bases from V and 0 bases from J, with 8 bases in between. CDR3 region: CAISEGTLAKNIQYF. The CDR3 nucleotides are TGTGCCATCAGTGAGGGAACTCTAGCCAAAAACATTCAGTACTTC.

In this sample, this clonotype turned up many times. V gene TRBV18 combines with J gene TRBJ2-5; TRBD1 matches 7 bases. The trim removed 1 base at V and 5 bases at J, leaving 4 bases unmatched. Germline values: CDR1 KGHSH, CDR2 LQKENI. The CDR3 runs to 14 residues. The CDR3 bases are TGTGCCAGCTCACCACAGGGGGCAAGCGAGACCCAGTACTTC. Translated, it gives CASSPQGASETQYF.

The table lists this clonotype with many counts. The gene calls are TRBV15 and TRBJ1-2, with a possible D match to TRBD1 (5 bases). Trimming removed 0 bases from V and 4 bases from J, with 12 bases in between. This CDR3 contains 15 residues. In germline, CDR1 is LNHNV, CDR2 YYDKDF (reference sequence). The CDR3 loop is CATSRDRGGPYGYTF. CDR3 DNA: TGTGCCACCAGCAGAGATCGGGGCGGACCCTATGGCTACACCTTC.